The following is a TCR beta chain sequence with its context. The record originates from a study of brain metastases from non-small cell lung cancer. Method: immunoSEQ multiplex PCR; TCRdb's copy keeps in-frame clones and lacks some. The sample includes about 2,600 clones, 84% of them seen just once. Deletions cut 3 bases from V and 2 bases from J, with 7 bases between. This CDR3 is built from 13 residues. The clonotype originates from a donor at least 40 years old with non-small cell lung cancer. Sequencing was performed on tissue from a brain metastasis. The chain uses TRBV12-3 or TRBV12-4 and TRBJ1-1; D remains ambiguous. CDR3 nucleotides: TGTGCCAGCAGTTTGGGTCCAAACACTGAAGCTTTCTTT. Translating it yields CASSLGPNTEAFF.